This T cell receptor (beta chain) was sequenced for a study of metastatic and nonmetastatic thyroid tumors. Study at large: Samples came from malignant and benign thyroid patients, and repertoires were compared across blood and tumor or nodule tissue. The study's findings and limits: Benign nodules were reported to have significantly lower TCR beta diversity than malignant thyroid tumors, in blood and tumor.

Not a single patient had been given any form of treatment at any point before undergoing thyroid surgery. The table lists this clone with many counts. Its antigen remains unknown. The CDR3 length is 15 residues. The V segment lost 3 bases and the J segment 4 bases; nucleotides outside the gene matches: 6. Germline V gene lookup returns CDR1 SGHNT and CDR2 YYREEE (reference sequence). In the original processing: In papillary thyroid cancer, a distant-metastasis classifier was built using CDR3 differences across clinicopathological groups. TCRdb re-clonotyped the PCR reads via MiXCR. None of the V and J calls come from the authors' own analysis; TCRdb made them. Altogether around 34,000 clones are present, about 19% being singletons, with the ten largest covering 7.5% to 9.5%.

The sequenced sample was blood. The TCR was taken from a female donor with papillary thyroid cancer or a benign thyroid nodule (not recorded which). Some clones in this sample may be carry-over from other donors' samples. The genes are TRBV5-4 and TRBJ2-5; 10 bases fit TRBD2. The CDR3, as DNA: TGTGCCAGCAGCTCGCAGAGCGGGGGGGGAGAGACCCAGTACTTC. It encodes CASSSQSGGGETQYF.